This T cell receptor (beta chain) derives from a study of cytomegalovirus exposure and HLA in healthy donors. Whole-study findings and limits: Reports state that TCR beta sequences accurately predicted most subjects' HLA-A and HLA-B alleles. Several V segments, TRBV6-2 and TRBV6-3 among them, could not be told apart and were dropped. Roughly uniform sequencing depth across donors was assumed, possibly incorrectly.

13 Jbeta primers and 60 Vbeta primers were used for the PCR. Profiling relied on immunoSEQ multiplex PCR, and the TCRdb table lists in-frame clones only, not all of them. The data contain roughly 200,000 clones, approximately 79% of them seen just once; the ten biggest clones take up 3.5% to 5%. CDR1 SGHNT and CDR2 YYREEE come from the germline V gene (reference sequence). This CDR3 has 13 amino acids. The ends were cut back, 1 base at V and 3 bases at J, with 6 bases in the middle. In its sample, this clone was seen a few times. Its antigen remains unidentified. Material: PBMCs. This clonotype originated in a woman in her 30s in good health and CMV-seropositive. The rearrangement uses TRBV5-4 and TRBJ2-3; weak D call: TRBD1 (5 bases). The CDR3 spells CASSLQGTDTQYF. The CDR3 nucleotides read TGTGCCAGCAGCTTGCAGGGAACAGATACGCAGTATTTT.